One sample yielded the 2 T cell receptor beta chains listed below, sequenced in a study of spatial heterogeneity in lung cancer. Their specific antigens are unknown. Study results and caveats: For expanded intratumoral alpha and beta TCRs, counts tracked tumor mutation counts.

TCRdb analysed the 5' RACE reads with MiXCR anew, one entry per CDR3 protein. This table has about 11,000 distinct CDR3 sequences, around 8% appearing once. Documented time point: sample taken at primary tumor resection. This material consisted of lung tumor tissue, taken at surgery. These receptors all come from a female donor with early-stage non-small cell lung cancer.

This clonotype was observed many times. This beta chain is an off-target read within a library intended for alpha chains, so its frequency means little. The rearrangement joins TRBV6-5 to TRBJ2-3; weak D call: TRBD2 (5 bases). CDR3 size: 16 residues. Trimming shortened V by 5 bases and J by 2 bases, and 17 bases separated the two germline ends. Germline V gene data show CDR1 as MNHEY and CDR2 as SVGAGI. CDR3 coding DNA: TGTGCCAGCAGTCCCAAGCCGAGGGCACACACAGATACGCAGTATTTT. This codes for CASSPKPRAHTDTQYF.

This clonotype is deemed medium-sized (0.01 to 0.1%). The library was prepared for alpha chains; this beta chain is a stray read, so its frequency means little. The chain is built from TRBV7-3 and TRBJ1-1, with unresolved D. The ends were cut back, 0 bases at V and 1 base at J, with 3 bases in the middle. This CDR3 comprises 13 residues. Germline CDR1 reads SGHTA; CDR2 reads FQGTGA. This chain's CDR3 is CASSLTGNTEAFF. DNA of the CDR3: TGTGCCAGCAGCTTAACGGGGAACACTGAAGCTTTCTTT.